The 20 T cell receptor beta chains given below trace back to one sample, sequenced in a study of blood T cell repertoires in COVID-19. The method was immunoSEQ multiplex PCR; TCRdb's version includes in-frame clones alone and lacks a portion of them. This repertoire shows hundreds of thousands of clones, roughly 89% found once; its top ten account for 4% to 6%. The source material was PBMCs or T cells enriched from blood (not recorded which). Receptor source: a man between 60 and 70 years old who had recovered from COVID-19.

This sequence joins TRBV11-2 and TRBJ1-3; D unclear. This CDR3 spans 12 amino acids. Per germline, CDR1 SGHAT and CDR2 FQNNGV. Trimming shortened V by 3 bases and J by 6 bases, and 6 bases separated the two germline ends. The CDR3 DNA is TGTGCCAGCAGCTTTTCCGTAAACACCATATATTTT. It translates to CASSFSVNTIYF. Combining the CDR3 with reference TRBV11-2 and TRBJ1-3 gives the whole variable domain EAGVAQSPRYKIIEKRQSVAFWCNPISGHATLYWYQQILGQGPKLLIQFQNNGVVDDSQLPKDRFSAERLKGVDSTLKIQPAKLEDSAVYLCASSFSVNTIYFGEGSWLTVV.

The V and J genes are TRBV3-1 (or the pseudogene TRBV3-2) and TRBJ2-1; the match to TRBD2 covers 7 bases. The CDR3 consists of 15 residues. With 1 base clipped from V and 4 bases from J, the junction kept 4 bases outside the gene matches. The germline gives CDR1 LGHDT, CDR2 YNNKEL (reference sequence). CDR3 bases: TGTGCCAGCAGCCAAGGCGGGAGAGGTTACAATGAGCAGTTCTTC. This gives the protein CASSQGGRGYNEQFF.

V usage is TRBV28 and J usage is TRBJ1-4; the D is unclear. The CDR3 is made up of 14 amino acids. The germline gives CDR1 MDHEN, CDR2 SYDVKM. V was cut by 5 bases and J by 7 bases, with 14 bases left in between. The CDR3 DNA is TGTGCCAGCAGTCCTTGGTCCCGGGGTGAAAAACTGTTTTTT. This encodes CASSPWSRGEKLFF.

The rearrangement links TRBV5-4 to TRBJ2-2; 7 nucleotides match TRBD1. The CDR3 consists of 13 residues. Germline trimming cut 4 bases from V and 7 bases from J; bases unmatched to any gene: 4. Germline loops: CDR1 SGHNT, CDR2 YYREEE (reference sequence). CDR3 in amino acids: CASSRGQVGELFF. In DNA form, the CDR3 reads TGTGCCAGCAGCCGAGGACAGGTCGGGGAGCTGTTTTTT.

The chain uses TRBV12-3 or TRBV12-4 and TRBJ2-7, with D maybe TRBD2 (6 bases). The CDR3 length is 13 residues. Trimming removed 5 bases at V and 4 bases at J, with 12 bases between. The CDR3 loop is CASSLPGLYEQYF. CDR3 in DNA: TGTGCCAGCAGTCTCCCGGGACTGTACGAGCAGTACTTC.

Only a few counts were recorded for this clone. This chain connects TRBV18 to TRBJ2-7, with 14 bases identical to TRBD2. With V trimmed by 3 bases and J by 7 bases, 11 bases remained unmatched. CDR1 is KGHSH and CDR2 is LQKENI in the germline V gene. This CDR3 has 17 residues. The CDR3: CASSPGLAGADGGEQYF. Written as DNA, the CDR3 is TGTGCCAGCTCACCGGGACTAGCGGGAGCTGACGGTGGGGAGCAGTACTTC.

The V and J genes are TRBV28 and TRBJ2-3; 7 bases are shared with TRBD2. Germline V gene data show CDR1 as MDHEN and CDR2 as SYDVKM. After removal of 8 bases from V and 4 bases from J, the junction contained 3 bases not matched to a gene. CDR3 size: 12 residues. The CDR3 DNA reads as TGTGCCAGCGGGCTAGCGGCAGATACGCAGTATTTT. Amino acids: CASGLAADTQYF. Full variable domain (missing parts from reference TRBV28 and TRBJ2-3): DVKVTQSSRYLVKRTGEKVFLECVQDMDHENMFWYRQDPGLGLRLIYFSYDVKMKEKGDIPEGYSVSREKKERFSLILESASTNQTSMYLCASGLAADTQYFGPGTRLTVL.

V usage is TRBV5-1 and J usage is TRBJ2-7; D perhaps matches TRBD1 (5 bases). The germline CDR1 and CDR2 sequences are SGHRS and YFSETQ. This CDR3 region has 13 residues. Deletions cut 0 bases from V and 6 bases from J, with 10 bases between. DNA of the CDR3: TGCGCCAGCAGCTTGGATCGGACAACCGAGCAGTACTTC. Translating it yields CASSLDRTTEQYF.

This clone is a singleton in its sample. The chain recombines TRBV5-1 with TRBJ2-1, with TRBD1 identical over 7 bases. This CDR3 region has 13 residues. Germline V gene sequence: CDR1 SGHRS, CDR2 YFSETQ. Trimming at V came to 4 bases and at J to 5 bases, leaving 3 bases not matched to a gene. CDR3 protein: CASSGDSHNEQFF. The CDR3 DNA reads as TGCGCCAGCAGCGGGGACAGCCACAATGAGCAGTTCTTC.

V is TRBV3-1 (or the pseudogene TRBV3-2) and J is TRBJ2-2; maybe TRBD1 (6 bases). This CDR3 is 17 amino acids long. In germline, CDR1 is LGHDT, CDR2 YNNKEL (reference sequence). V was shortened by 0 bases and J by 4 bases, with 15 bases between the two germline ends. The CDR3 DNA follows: TGTGCCAGCAGCCAAGATTGGAGAACAGGGATCACCGGGGAGCTGTTTTTT. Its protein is CASSQDWRTGITGELFF.

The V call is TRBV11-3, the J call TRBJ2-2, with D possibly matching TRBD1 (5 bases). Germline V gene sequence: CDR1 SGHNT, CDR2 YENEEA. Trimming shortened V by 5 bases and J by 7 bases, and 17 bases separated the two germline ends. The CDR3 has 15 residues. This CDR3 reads CASSQGVRVYGELFF. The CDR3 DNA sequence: TGTGCCAGCAGCCAGGGTGTAAGAGTCTACGGGGAGCTGTTTTTT.

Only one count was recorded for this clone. The chain's CDR3 is CASSPGLGRNNYGYTF. In DNA, the CDR3 is TGTGCCAGTAGCCCCGGTTTGGGCAGAAATAACTATGGCTACACCTTC. The V gene is TRBV19, the J gene TRBJ1-2; D call uncertain. CDR1 and CDR2 (germline): LNHDA, SQIVND (reference sequence). Trimming took 6 bases from V and 1 from J, leaving 18 bases between them. The CDR3 spans 16 residues.

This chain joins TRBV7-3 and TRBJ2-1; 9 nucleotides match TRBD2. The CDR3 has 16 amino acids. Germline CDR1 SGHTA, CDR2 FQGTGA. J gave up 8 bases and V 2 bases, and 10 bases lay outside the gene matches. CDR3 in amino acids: CASSLGDSGRRDEQFF. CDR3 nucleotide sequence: TGTGCCAGCAGCTTAGGTGATAGCGGGAGAAGAGATGAGCAGTTCTTC.

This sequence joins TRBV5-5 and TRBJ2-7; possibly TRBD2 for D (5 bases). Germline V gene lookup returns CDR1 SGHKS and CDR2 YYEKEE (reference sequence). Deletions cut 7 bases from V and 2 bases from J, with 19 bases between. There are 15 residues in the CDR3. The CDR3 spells CASGPAPREAYEQYF. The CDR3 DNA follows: TGTGCCAGCGGGCCAGCTCCACGGGAAGCCTACGAGCAGTACTTC. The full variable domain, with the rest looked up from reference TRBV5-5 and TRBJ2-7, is DAGVTQSPTHLIKTRGQQVTLRCSPISGHKSVSWYQQVLGQGPQFIFQYYEKEERGRGNFPDRFSARQFPNYSSELNVNALLLGDSALYLCASGPAPREAYEQYFGPGTRLTVT.

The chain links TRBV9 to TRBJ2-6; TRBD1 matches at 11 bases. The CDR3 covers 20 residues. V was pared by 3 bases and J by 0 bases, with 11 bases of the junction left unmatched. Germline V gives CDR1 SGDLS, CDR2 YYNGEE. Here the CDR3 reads CASSEDRGRPTFSGANVLTF. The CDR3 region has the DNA TGTGCCAGCAGCGAGGACAGGGGGCGACCTACTTTCTCTGGGGCCAACGTCCTGACTTTC.

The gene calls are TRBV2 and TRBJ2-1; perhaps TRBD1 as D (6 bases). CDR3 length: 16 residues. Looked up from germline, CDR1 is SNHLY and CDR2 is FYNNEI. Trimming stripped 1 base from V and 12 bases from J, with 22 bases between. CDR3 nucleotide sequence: TGTGCCAGCAGTGAAGTTTGGGCCACAGGGTCCGTTTTGCAGTTCTTC. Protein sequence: CASSEVWATGSVLQFF.

The CDR3 DNA reads TGTGCCAGCAGTGCGGGGCGGAGCTATGGCTACACCTTC. Translating gives CASSAGRSYGYTF. This chain links TRBV28 with TRBJ1-2; D is possibly TRBD1 (5 bases). Trimming removed 5 bases at V and 4 bases at J, with 11 bases between. Per the germline V gene, CDR1 is MDHEN and CDR2 is SYDVKM. The CDR3 sequence is 13 residues long.

The CDR3 loop is CASSFTGLGIQYF. The CDR3 DNA sequence: TGTGCCAGCAGTTTTACAGGGCTAGGCATTCAGTACTTC. J is TRBJ2-4 and V is TRBV27, with D possibly TRBD1 on 6 matching bases. Germline loops: CDR1 MNHEY, CDR2 SMNVEV (reference sequence). The CDR3 contains 13 residues. V was pared by 3 bases and J by 9 bases, with 12 bases between.

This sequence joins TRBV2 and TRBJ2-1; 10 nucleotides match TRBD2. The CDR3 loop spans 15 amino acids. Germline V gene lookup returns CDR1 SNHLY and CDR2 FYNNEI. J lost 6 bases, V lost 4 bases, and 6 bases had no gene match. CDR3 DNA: TGTGCCAGCAGTGGCCTGGTAGCGGGGGGCAATGAGCAGTTCTTC. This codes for CASSGLVAGGNEQFF.

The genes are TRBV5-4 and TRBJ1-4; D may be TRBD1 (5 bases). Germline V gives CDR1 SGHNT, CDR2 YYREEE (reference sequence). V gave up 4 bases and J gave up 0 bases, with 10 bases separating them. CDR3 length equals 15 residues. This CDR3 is CASSRDSPTNEKLFF. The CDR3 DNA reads TGTGCCAGCAGCCGGGACTCTCCAACTAATGAAAAACTGTTTTTT.